The 6 T cell receptor beta chains reported below all come from one sample, sequenced in a study of radiotherapy plus CTLA-4 blockade in lung cancer. Using immunoSEQ multiplex PCR, the repertoire was profiled, and TCRdb retains in-frame clones only, with some absent. The sample carries tens of thousands of clones, around 72% recorded once. Sequencing used peripheral blood, obtained from a patient treated with radiotherapy plus ipilimumab. These receptors all stem from a human donor with non-small cell lung cancer who had a complete response to radiotherapy plus ipilimumab.

The rearrangement uses TRBV7-9 and TRBJ1-2; D is possibly TRBD1 (5 bases). CDR3 size: 13 residues. Germline CDR1 is SEHNR and CDR2 is FQNEAQ (reference sequence). With 5 bases removed from V and 7 bases from J, the gap between germline ends came to 14 bases. CDR3: CASSQSRGGGYTF. Written as DNA, the CDR3 is TGTGCCAGCAGCCAAAGCCGGGGGGGTGGCTACACCTTC.

This sequence joins TRBV2 and TRBJ2-1, with 9 bases lining up with TRBD1. Germline V gene sequence: CDR1 SNHLY, CDR2 FYNNEI. With V trimmed by 6 bases and J by 5 bases, 8 bases remained unmatched. This CDR3 has 15 residues. This chain's CDR3 is CASSATGGHNNEQFF. The DNA for the CDR3 is TGTGCCAGCAGCGCTACAGGGGGCCACAACAATGAGCAGTTCTTC.

The chain employs TRBV2 and TRBJ1-6; no definite D call. The CDR3 covers 14 residues. Trimming shortened V by 4 bases and J by 5 bases, and 9 bases separated the two germline ends. CDR1 is SNHLY and CDR2 is FYNNEI in the germline V gene. This CDR3 is CASSGNSNNSPLHF. The CDR3 DNA is TGTGCCAGCAGTGGGAACAGCAATAATTCACCCCTCCACTTT. Looking up the rest from reference TRBV2 and TRBJ1-6 gives the full variable domain: EPEVTQTPSHQVTQMGQEVILRCVPISNHLYFYWYRQILGQKVEFLVSFYNNEISEKSEIFDDQFSVERPDGSNFTLKIRSTKLEDSAMYFCASSGNSNNSPLHFGNGTRLTVT.

This clone was seen just once. This chain uses TRBV7-2 with TRBJ2-7, with 10 bases fitting TRBD2. The CDR3 sequence is 16 residues long. Per germline, CDR1 SGHTA and CDR2 FQGNSA. The junction had 10 bases not matched to a gene; V was cut back by 6 bases and J by 2 bases. The CDR3 nucleotides read TGTGCCAGCAGGCCAAACCCTAGCGGGGGTCCCTACGAGCAGTACTTC. Its translation is CASRPNPSGGPYEQYF.

The V gene is TRBV5-4, the J gene TRBJ2-3, with 7 bases fitting TRBD2. CDR1 is SGHNT and CDR2 is YYREEE in the germline V gene (reference sequence). V gave up 3 bases and J gave up 6 bases; unmatched junction bases: 16. The CDR3 totals 17 residues. The CDR3 loop is CASSSTWGGTFGDTQYF. The CDR3 DNA sequence: TGTGCCAGCAGCTCAACCTGGGGGGGGACCTTTGGGGATACGCAGTATTTT.

This clone was picked up one time. The chain employs TRBV9 and TRBJ1-1, with 9 bases fitting TRBD1. The CDR3 runs 15 residues. The V gene's germline CDR1 is SGDLS and CDR2 YYNGEE. V was clipped by 6 bases and J by 1 base; unmatched bases: 7. CDR3 sequence: CASTEGTGPNTEAFF. Written as DNA, the CDR3 is TGTGCCAGCACCGAAGGGACAGGGCCGAACACTGAAGCTTTCTTT.